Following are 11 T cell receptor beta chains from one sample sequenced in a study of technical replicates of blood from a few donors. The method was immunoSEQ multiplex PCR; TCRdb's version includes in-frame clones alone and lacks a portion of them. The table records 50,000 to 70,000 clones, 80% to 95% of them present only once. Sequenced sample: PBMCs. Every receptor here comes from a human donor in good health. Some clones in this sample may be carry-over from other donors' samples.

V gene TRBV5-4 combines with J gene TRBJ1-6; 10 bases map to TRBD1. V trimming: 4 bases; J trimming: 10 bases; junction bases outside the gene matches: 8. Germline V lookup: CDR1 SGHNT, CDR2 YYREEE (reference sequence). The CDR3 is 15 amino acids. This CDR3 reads CASSPDRGQFSPLHF. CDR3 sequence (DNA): TGTGCCAGCAGCCCCGACAGGGGGCAATTCTCACCCCTCCACTTT.

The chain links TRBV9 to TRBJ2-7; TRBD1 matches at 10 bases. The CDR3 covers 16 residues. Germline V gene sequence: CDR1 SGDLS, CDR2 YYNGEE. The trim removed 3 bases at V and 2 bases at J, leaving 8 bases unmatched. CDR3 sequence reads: CASSDNLDRGTYEQYF. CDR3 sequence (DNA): TGTGCCAGCAGCGATAATCTGGACAGGGGGACCTACGAGCAGTACTTC. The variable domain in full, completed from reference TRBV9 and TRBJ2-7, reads DSGVTQTPKHLITATGQRVTLRCSPRSGDLSVYWYQQSLDQGLQFLIQYYNGEERAKGNILERFSAQQFPDLHSELNLSSLELGDSALYFCASSDNLDRGTYEQYFGPGTRLTVT.

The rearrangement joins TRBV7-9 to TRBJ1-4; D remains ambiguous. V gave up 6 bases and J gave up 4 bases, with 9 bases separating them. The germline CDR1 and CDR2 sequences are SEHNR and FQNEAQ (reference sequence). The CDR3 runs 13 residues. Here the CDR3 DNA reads TGTGCCAGCAGGAGAGGGATTAATGAAAAACTGTTTTTT. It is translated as CASRRGINEKLFF.

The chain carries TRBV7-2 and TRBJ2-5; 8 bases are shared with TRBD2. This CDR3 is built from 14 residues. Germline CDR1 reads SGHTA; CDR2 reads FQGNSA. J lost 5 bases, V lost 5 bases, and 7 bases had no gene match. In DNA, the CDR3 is TGTGCCAGCAGCACCCAGCGGGAGCTGGAGACCCAGTACTTC. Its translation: CASSTQRELETQYF. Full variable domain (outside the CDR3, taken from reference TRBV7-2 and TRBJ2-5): GAGVSQSPSNKVTEKGKDVELRCDPISGHTALYWYRQSLGQGLEFLIYFQGNSAPDKSGLPSDRFSAERTGGSVSTLTIQRTQQEDSAVYLCASSTQRELETQYFGPGTRLLVL.

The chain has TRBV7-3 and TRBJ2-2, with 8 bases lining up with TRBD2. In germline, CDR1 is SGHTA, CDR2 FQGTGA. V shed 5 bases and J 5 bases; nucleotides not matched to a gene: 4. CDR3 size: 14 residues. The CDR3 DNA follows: TGTGCCAGCAGCCCGGGACTAGGGACCGGGGAGCTGTTTTTT. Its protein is CASSPGLGTGELFF.

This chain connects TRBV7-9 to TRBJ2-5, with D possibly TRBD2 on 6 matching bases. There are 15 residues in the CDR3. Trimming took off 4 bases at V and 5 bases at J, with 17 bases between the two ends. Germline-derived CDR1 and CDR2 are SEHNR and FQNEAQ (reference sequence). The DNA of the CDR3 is TGTGCCAGCAGCTCAGGCAGGAGGGCGCGGGAGACCCAGTACTTC. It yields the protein CASSSGRRARETQYF.

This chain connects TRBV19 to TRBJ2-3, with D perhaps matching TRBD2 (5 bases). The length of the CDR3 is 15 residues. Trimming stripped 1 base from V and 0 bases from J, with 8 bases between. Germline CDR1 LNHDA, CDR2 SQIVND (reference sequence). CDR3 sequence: CASSIGRGSTDTQYF. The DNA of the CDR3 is TGTGCCAGTAGTATAGGCCGGGGTAGCACAGATACGCAGTATTTT.

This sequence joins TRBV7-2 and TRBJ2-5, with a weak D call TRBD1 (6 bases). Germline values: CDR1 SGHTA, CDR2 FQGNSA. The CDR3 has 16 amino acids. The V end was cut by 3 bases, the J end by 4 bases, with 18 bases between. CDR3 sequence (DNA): TGTGCCAGCAGCTTGGGGTTTACAGGGTTGCGAGAGACCCAGTACTTC. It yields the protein CASSLGFTGLRETQYF.

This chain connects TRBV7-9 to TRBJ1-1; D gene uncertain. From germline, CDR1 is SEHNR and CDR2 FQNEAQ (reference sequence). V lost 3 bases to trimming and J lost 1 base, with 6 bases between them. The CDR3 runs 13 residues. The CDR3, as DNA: TGTGCCAGCAGCTTGCAGGAGAACACTGAAGCTTTCTTT. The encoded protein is CASSLQENTEAFF.

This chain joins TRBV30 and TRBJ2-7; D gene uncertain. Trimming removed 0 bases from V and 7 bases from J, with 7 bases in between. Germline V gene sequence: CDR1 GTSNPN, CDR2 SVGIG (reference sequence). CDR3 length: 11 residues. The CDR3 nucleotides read TGTGCCTGGAGTGTACTGAGGGAGCAGTACTTC. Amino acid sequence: CAWSVLREQYF.

The CDR3 sequence is CASSEGGGYGNQPQHF. The CDR3 coding sequence is TGTGCCAGCAGTGAAGGGGGGGGTTACGGCAATCAGCCCCAGCATTTT. The V call is TRBV6-1, the J call TRBJ1-5; D is perhaps TRBD1 (5 bases). V was shortened by 1 base and J by 2 bases, with 12 bases between the two germline ends. The length of the CDR3 is 16 residues. In germline, CDR1 is MNHNS, CDR2 SASEGT.